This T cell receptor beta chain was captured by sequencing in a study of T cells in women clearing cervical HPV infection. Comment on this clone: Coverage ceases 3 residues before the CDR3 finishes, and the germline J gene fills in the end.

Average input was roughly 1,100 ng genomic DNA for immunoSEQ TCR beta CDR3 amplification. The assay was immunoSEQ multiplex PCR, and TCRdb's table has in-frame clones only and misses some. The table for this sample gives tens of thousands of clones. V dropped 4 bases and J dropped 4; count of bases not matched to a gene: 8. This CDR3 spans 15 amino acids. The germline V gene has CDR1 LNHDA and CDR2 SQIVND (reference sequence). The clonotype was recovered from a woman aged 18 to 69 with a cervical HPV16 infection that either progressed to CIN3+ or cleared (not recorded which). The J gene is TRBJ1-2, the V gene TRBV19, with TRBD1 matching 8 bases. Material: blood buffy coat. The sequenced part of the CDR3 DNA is TGTGCCAGTAGTACCTCTTGGACAGGGCGCTATGGC. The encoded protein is CASSTSWTGRYG. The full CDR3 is CASSTSWTGRYGYTF.